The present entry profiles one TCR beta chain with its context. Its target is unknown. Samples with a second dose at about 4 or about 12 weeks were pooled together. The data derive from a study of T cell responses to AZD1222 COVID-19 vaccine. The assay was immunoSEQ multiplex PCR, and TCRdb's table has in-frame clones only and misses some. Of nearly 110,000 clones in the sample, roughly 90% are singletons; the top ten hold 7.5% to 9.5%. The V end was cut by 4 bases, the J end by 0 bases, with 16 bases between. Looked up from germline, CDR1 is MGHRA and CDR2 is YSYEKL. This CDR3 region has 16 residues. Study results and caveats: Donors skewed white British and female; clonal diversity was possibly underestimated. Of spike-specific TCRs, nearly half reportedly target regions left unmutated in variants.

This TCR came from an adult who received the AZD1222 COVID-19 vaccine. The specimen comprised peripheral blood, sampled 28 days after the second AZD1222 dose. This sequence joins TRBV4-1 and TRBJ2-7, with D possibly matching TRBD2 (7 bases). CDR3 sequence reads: CASSPSARGASYEQYF. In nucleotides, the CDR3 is TGCGCCAGCAGCCCCTCTGCTCGGGGGGCCTCCTACGAGCAGTACTTC.